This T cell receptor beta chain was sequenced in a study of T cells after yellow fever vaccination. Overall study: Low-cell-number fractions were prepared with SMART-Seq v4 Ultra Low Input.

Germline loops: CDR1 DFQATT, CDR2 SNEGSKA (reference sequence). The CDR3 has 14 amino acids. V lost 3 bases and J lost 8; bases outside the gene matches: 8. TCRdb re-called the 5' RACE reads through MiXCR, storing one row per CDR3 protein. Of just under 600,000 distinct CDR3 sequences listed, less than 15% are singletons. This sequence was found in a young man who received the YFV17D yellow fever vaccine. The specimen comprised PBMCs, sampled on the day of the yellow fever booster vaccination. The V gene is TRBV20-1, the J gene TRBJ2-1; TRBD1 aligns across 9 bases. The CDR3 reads CSASRGTGIDEQFF. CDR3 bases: TGCAGTGCTAGTCGCGGGACAGGGATCGATGAGCAGTTCTTC.